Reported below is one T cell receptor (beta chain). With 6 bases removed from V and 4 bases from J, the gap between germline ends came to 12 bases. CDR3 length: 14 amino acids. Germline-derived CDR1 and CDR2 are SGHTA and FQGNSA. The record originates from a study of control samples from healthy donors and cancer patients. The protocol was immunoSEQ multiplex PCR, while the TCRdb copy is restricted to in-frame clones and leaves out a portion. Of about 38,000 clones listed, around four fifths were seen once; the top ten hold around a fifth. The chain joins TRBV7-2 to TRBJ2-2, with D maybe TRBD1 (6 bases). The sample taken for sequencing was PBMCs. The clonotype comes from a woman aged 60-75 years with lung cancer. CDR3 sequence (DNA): TGTGCCAGCAGTCCAGGACAGTTCACCGGGGAGCTGTTTTTT. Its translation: CASSPGQFTGELFF.